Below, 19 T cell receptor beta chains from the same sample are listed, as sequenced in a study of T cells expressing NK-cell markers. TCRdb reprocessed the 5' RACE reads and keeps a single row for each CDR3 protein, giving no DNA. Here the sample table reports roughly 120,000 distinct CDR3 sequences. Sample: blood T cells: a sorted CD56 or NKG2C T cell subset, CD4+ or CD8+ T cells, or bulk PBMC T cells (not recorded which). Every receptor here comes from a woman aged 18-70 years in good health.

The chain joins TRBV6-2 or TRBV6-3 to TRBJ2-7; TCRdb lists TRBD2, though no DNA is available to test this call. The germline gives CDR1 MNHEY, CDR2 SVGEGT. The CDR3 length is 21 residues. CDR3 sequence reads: CASTRDTGLGSGRGVSYEQYF.

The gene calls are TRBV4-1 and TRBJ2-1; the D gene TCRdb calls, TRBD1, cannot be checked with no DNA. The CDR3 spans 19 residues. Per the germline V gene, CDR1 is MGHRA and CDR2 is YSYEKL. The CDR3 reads CASSQEGGPGTGPYNEQFF.

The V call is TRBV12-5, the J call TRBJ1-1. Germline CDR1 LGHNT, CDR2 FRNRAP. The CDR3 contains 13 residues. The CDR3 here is CASGLDTYTEAFF.

CDR3 sequence reads: CASSPRGGSLNEQFF. The chain carries TRBV18 and TRBJ2-1. CDR1 and CDR2 (germline): KGHSH, LQKENI. The CDR3 has 15 amino acids.

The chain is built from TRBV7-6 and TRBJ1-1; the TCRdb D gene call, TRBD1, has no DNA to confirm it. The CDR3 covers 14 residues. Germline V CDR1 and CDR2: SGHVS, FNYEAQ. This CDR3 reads CASSPGLGNTEAFF.

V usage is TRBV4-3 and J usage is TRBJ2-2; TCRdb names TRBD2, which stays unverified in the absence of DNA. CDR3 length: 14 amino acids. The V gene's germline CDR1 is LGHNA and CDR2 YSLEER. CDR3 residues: CASSQDRTIRELFF.

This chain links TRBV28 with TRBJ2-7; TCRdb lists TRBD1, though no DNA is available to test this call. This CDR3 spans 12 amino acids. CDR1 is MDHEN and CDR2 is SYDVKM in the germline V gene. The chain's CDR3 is CASRGPNYEQYF.

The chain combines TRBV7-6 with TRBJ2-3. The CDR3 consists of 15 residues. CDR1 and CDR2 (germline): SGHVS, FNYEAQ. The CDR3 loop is CASSLEGSFADTQYF. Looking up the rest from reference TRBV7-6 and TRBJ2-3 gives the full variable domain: GAGVSQSPRYKVTKRGQDVALRCDPISGHVSLYWYRQALGQGPEFLTYFNYEAQQDKSGLPNDRFSAERPEGSISTLTIQRTEQRDSAMYRCASSLEGSFADTQYFGPGTRLTVL.

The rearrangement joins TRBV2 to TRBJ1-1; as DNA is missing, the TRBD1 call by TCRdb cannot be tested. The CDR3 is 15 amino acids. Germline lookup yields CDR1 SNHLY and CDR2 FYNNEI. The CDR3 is CASILGQGMNTEAFF.

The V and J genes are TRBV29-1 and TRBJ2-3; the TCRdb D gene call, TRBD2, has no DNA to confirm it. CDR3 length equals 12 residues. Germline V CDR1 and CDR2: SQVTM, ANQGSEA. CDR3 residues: CSARLRRDTQYF.

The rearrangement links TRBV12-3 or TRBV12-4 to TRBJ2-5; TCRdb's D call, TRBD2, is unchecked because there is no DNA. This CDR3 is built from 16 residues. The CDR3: CASSADFGLGVETQYF.

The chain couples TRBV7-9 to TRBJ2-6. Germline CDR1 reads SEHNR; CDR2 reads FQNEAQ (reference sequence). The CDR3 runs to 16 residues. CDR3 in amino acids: CASSLLPDSGANVLTF.

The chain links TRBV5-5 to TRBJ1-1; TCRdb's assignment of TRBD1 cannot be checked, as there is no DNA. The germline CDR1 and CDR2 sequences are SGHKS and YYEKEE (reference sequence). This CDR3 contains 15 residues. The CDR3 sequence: CASSLGGVGNTEAFF.

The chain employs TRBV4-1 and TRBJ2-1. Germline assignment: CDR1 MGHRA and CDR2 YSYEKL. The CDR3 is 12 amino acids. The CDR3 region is CASSQVGNEQFF.

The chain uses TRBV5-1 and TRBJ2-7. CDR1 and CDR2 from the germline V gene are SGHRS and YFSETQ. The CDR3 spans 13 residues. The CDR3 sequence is CASSLEPHYEQYF.

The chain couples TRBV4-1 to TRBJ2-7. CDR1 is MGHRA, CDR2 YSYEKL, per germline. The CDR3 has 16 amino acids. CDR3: CASSQDPLELSYEQYF.

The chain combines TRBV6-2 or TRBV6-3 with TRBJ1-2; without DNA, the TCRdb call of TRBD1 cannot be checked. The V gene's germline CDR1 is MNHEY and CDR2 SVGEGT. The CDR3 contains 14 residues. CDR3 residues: CASSFQGAGYGYTF.

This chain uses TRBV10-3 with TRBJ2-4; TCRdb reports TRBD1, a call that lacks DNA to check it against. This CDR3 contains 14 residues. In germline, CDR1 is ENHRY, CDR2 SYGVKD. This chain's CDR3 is CAISEVQGENIQYF.

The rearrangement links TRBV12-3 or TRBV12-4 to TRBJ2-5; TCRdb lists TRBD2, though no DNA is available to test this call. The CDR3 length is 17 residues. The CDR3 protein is CASSLAFSGGAQETQYF.